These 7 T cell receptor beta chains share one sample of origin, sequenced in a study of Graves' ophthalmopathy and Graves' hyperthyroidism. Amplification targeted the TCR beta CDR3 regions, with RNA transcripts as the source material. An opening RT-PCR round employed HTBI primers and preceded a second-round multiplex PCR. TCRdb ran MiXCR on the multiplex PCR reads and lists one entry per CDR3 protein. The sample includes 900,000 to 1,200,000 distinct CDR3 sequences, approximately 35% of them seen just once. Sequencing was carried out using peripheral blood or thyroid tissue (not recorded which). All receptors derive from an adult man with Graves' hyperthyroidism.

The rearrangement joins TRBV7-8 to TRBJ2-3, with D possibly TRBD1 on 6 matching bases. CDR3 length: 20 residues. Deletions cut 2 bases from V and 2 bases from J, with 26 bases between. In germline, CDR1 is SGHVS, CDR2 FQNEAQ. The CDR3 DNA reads TGTGCCAGCAGCTTACGGGACCGGGACATCCTCACGGGGACCACAGATACGCAGTATTTT. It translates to CASSLRDRDILTGTTDTQYF.

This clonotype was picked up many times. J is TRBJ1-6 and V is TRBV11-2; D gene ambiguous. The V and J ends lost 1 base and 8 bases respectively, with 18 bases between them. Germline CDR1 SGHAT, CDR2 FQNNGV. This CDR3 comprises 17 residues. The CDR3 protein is CASSLGGRIGIDSPLHF. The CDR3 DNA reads TGTGCCAGCAGCTTAGGTGGAAGGATCGGGATCGATTCACCCCTCCACTTT.

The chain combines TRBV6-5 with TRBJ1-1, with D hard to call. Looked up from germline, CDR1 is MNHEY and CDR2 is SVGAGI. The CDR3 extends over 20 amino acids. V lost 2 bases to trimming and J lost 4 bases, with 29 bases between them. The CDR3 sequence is CASSYKTEGFLGVSSTEAFF. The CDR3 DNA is TGTGCCAGCAGTTACAAAACAGAAGGGTTCCTTGGCGTCTCGAGCACTGAAGCTTTCTTT.

The CDR3 DNA reads TGTGCCAGCAGCGCGTACCCGGGGCCCGATCACTTCGAGCAGTACTTC. Its translation: CASSAYPGPDHFEQYF. The chain is built from TRBV7-3 and TRBJ2-7; D tentatively fits TRBD1 or TRBD2 (5 bases each). Germline V CDR1 and CDR2: SGHTA, FQGTGA. The CDR3 spans 16 residues. The V end lost 5 bases, the J end lost 6 bases, and 23 bases lay between the germline ends.

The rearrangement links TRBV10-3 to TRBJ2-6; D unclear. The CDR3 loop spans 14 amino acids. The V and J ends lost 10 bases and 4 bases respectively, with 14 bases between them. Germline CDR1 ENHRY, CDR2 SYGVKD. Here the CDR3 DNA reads TGTGCCAGCAAATGGGGTTCAGGGGCCAACGTCCTGACTTTC. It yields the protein CASKWGSGANVLTF.

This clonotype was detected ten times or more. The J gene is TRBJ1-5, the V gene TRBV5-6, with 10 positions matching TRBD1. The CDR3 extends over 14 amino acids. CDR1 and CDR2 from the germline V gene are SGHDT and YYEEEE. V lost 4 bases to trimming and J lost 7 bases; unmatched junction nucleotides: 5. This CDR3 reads CASSRTGGRQPQHF. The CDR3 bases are TGTGCCAGCAGCCGGACAGGGGGACGGCAGCCCCAGCATTTT.

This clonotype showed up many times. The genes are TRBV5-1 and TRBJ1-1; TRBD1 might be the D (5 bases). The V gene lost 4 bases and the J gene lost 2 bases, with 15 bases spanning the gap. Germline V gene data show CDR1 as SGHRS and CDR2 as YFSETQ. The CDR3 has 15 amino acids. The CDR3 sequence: CASSVGTPGNTEAFF. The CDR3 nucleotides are TGCGCCAGCAGCGTCGGGACCCCCGGTAACACTGAAGCTTTCTTT.